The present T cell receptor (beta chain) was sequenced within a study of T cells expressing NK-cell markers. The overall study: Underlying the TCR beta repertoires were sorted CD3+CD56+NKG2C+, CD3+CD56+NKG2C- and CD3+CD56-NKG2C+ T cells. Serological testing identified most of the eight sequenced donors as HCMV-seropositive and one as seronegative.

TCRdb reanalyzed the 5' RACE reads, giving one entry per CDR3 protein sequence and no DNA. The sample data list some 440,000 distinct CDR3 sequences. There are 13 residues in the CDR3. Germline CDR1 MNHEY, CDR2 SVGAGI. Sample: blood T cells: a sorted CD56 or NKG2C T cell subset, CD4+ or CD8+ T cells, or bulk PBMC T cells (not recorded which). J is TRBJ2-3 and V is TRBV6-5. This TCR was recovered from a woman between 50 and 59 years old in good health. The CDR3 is CASSYLGTDTQYF.